The 26 T cell receptor delta chains presented below share a single source sample, sequenced in a study of Vγ9Vδ2 T cells in congenital toxoplasmosis. A single-tube template-switch cDNA reaction was primed with TRGC- and TRDC-specific primers. The TRGC primer was designed to target TRGC1 and TRGC2 alike. TCRdb reanalyzed the reads using CATT. This sample has several hundred delta-chain clones; around 41% occur once, and the top ten carry 40% to 60%. Sequencing was done on a sample of gamma-delta T cells from blood. The receptors were gathered from a child younger than 10 born to a mother with Toxoplasma gondii infection during pregnancy, either congenitally infected or uninfected (not recorded which).

Concerning this clone itself: TCRdb's protein for this DNA is that of a much larger clone and differs from the translation at residue 14, likely a read error; the protein shown is the DNA translation. The sample contains more than one DNA sequence encoding this CDR3. The V gene corresponds to TRDV2; no J gene was called. The CDR3 has 16 amino acids. CDR1 and CDR2 (germline): GEAIGNYY, EKD. As DNA, the CDR3 is TGTGCCTGTGACAGTATTAGCTCCTGGGACACCCGACAGTTGTTTTTC. Translation: CACDSISSWDTRQLFF.

In the case of this clone: A single base is all that separates this from a far larger clone, so a read error is likely. The gene calls are TRDV1 and TRDJ1; D not certain. The CDR3 contains 17 residues. Trimming took 2 bases from V and 10 from J, leaving 26 bases between them. In germline, CDR1 is TSWWSYY, CDR2 QGS. The CDR3, as DNA: TGTGCTCTTGGGGAATTCTTGGTGGCAGACCCCGCCGTTGGACTCATCTTT. This translates into CALGEFLVADPAVGLIF.

This clone came up once. A far more abundant clone sits one base away, making this likely a read error. The identical CDR3 is also encoded by other nucleotide sequences in the sample. The chain joins TRAV38-2/DV8 to TRDJ1; 11 bases line up with TRDD3. Germline matching of the DNA provided the J gene here, since TCRdb leaves it blank. The CDR3 runs 17 residues. Germline V gives CDR1 TSESDYY, CDR2 QEAYKQQN. The CDR3 DNA is TGTGCCTATAGGGGGGTACTGGGGGATAAAGACACCGATAAACTCATCTTT. It yields the protein CAYRGVLGDKDTDKLIF.

A note on this clone: TCRdb's protein for this DNA is that of a much larger clone and differs from the translation at residue 3, likely a read error; the protein shown is the DNA translation. The genes are TRDV1 and TRDJ1; 7 bases agree with TRDD3. The J gene is not listed in TCRdb, so it was assigned here from a DNA match to germline. The germline CDR1 and CDR2 sequences are TSWWSYY and QGS. The CDR3 consists of 16 residues. CDR3 loop: CAFGVDGGAITDKLIF. DNA for the CDR3: TGTGCTTTTGGGGTCGATGGGGGAGCAATCACCGATAAACTCATCTTT.

This clone has a handful of counts. Given a far larger clone just one base away, this is likely a sequencing read error. The chain carries TRDV2 and TRDJ1; TRDD3 matches 11 bases. No J gene is reported in TCRdb; it was inferred here by comparing the DNA with germline. The germline V gene has CDR1 GEAIGNYY and CDR2 EKD. V gave up 0 bases and J gave up 9 bases; unmatched junction bases: 11. This CDR3 is 16 amino acids long. The CDR3 sequence is CACDTVGDTLTAQLIF. CDR3 bases: TGTGCCTGTGACACCGTGGGGGATACGCTGACAGCACAACTCATCTTT.

With regard to this clone: This DNA's translation differs at residue 4 from TCRdb's protein, which comes from a much larger clone; a read error is likely, and the protein shown is translated from the DNA. The rearrangement links TRAV29/DV5 to TRDJ1, with D uncertain. TCRdb carries no J gene annotation; the J gene was assigned here by matching the DNA with germline. The CDR3 loop spans 13 amino acids. Trimming removed 3 bases from V and 1 base from J, with 10 bases in between. The germline CDR1 and CDR2 sequences are NSMFDY and ISSIKDK. The CDR3 DNA reads TGTGCAGCAAACTACCCTATCACCGATAAACTCATCTTT. It translates to CAANYPITDKLIF.

Only a few counts were recorded for this clone. A far larger clone differs by one base, so this is likely a read error. The chain links TRAV29/DV5 to TRDJ1; a possible D gene is TRDD3 (5 bases). The CDR3 runs to 27 residues. Germline V gene lookup returns CDR1 NSMFDY and CDR2 ISSIKDK. The germline V and J ends were trimmed by 0 bases and 1 base, with 49 bases remaining between them. The CDR3, as DNA: TGTGCAGCAAGCGCGAGCGGTTCCAAAAGAAGTGGGGCCCAGACCGGAGCTGTAGTGGGATTCACCGATAAACTCATCTTT. The encoded protein is CAASASGSKRSGAQTGAVVGFTDKLIF.

Concerning this clone itself: One base separates it from a far larger clone, so it is likely a read error. The J gene is TRDJ1, the V gene TRDV1, with 11 bases identical to TRDD3. The germline gives CDR1 TSWWSYY, CDR2 QGS. The CDR3 sequence is 24 residues long. V was pared by 2 bases and J by 0 bases, with 26 bases of the junction left unmatched. This CDR3 reads CALGEVGKSSVSYWGIGYTDKLIF. CDR3 DNA: TGTGCTCTTGGGGAAGTGGGGAAATCCTCCGTCTCGTACTGGGGGATAGGGTACACCGATAAACTCATCTTT.

As concerns this clone: The protein given by TCRdb reflects a much larger clone and differs at residue 8 from this DNA's translation, likely from a read error; the protein shown is the DNA's translation. The chain carries TRDV3 and TRDJ1; 12 bases are shared with TRDD3. Matching the DNA to germline supplied the J gene, which TCRdb does not give. Germline-derived CDR1 and CDR2 are TVYSNPD and GDNSRS (reference sequence). The trim removed 1 base at V and 2 bases at J, leaving 11 bases unmatched. This CDR3 has 17 residues. The DNA for the CDR3 is TGTGCCTTTACTGGGGGATACGAGTCACTCCCGACCGATAAACTCATCTTT. It translates to CAFTGGYESLPTDKLIF.

This clone was found a few times. A single base is all that separates this from a far larger clone, so a read error is likely. V is TRDV2 and J is TRDJ3; 11 nucleotides match TRDD3. The CDR3 length is 19 residues. Germline V lookup: CDR1 GEAIGNYY, CDR2 EKD. CDR3 residues: CSCDPLTGGYSWDTRQMFF. The CDR3 coding sequence is TGTTCCTGTGACCCCCTTACTGGGGGATACTCCTGGGACACCCGACAGATGTTTTTC.

This clone was seen only a few times. This probably arose from a read error, given a far larger clone one base away. The same CDR3 arises from other DNA sequences in this sample as well. V and J are TRAV29/DV5 and TRDJ1; D may be TRDD3 (5 bases). V dropped 0 bases and J dropped 1 base, with 49 bases sitting between them. The CDR3 loop spans 27 amino acids. Per the germline V gene, CDR1 is NSMFDY and CDR2 is ISSIKDK. The DNA for the CDR3 is TGTGCAGCAAGCGCGAGTGGTTCCAAAAGAAGTGGGGCCCAGACCGGAGCTTTAGTGGGATTCACCGATAAACTCATCTTT. It codes for CAASASGSKRSGAQTGALVGFTDKLIF.

Within the sample, this clone is hyperexpanded. Distinct nucleotide sequences in the sample also encode this CDR3. The gene calls are TRDV1 and TRDJ1, with TRDD2 matching over 7 bases. The CDR3 totals 18 residues. Germline CDR1 is TSWWSYY and CDR2 is QGS. V was pared by 3 bases and J by 2 bases, with 15 bases of the junction left unmatched. The CDR3 nucleotides read TGTGCTCTTGGGGATTCCTACGGGGACTGGAGGGGGACCGATAAACTCATCTTT. Translating it yields CALGDSYGDWRGTDKLIF.

A few counts support this clone. It is likely a read error: a sequence one base away is far more abundant. The chain couples TRDV1 to TRDJ1; 11 bases align to TRDD3. Trimming at V came to 2 bases and at J to 0 bases, leaving 26 bases not matched to a gene. This CDR3 has 24 amino acids. In germline, CDR1 is TSWWSYY, CDR2 QGS. This CDR3 reads CALGEVGKASVSDWGIGYTDKLIF. The CDR3 DNA reads TGTGCTCTTGGGGAAGTGGGGAAAGCCTCCGTCTCGGACTGGGGGATAGGGTACACCGATAAACTCATCTTT.

A note on this clone: The protein in TCRdb stems from a much larger clone and differs at residue 7 from this DNA's translation, likely a read error; here the protein is translated from the DNA. The J gene is TRDJ3, the V gene TRDV2; no clear D. Matching the DNA to germline supplied the J gene, which TCRdb does not give. The CDR3 has 16 residues. V lost 2 bases, J lost 1 base, and 8 bases lay in between. Per germline, CDR1 GEAIGNYY and CDR2 EKD. As DNA, the CDR3 is TGTGCCTGTGACAGTATTAGATCCTGGGACACCCGACAGATGTTTTTC. Its translation: CACDSIRSWDTRQMFF.

The rearrangement links TRDV2 to TRDJ3; the match to TRDD3 covers 10 bases. The J gene comes from matching the DNA to germline here; TCRdb lacks it. V shed 2 bases and J 0 bases; nucleotides not matched to a gene: 12. CDR1 and CDR2 from the germline V gene are GEAIGNYY and EKD. The CDR3 length is 21 residues. The CDR3 sequence: CACDKLLTGGFSSWDTRQMFF. As DNA, the CDR3 is TGTGCCTGTGACAAGCTCTTGACTGGGGGATTTAGCTCCTGGGACACCCGACAGATGTTTTTC.

This clone has just a few counts. This sequence is one base from a far larger clone and is likely a read error. The chain employs TRAV29/DV5 and TRDJ1; 7 positions match TRDD3. TCRdb records no J gene; here it was assigned by comparing the DNA to germline. This CDR3 has 27 amino acids. Losses at the gene ends were 0 bases for V and 1 base for J; bases not matched to a gene: 42. Germline values: CDR1 NSMFDY, CDR2 ISSIKDK. In DNA, the CDR3 is TGTGCAGCAAGCGCGAGCGGTTCCAAAAGAAGTGGGGCCCAGACCGGAGCTTTAGGGGGATTCACCGATAAACTCATCTTT. It is translated as CAASASGSKRSGAQTGALGGFTDKLIF.

A few counts support this clone. A far larger clone lies a single base away; this is likely a read error. The chain combines TRDV1 with TRDJ1, with D possibly matching TRDD2 (8 bases). Germline V gene sequence: CDR1 TSWWSYY, CDR2 QGS. The ends were cut back, 1 base at V and 1 base at J, with 37 bases in the middle. The CDR3 runs 24 residues. The CDR3 nucleotides read TGTGCTCTTGGGGAACGCCTCCCCCTTAGTGGGGGAACCTTCCTAAGAGGGGGCACCGATAAACTCATCTTT. It yields the protein CALGERLPLSGGTFLRGGTDKLIF.

This clone was counted only a few times. A far larger clone is only one base removed, so a read error is likely. This sample also contains other DNA sequences that code for the same CDR3. The chain is built from TRDV1 and TRDJ1; 11 bases fit TRDD3. The CDR3 is made up of 24 amino acids. Germline V lookup: CDR1 TSWWSYY, CDR2 QGS. The CDR3 DNA reads as TGTGCTCTTGGGGAAGTGGGGAAAGCCTCCGTCTCGTACTGGGGGATAGGGTACACAGATAAACTCATCTTT. Amino acids: CALGEVGKASVSYWGIGYTDKLIF.

Details on this clone: This sequence is one base from a far larger clone and is likely a read error. The same CDR3 also results from other DNA sequences found in this sample. The V gene was identified as TRDV1, while no J gene was called. The CDR3 spans 17 residues. Germline CDR1 is TSWWSYY and CDR2 is QGS. Here the CDR3 reads CALGEFLVTDPAVGLIF. CDR3 coding DNA: TGTGCTCTTGGGGAATTCTTGGTGACAGACCCCGCCGTTGGACTCATATTT.

Notes on this clone: The TCRdb record carries a much larger clone's protein, which differs from this DNA's translation at residue 14; a read error is the likely cause, and the protein listed here is the DNA translation. Other nucleotide sequences in the sample specify the same CDR3. TRDV2 is the V gene, and the J gene was not called. The length of the CDR3 is 16 residues. The germline CDR1 and CDR2 sequences are GEAIGNYY and EKD. CDR3 loop: CACDSISSWDTRQLFF. The CDR3, as DNA: TGTGCCTGTGACAGTATTAGCTCCTGGGACACCCGACAGCTGTTTTTC.

About this clone itself: Only one base separates this from a far larger clonotype, so it likely reflects a read error. Distinct nucleotide sequences in the sample also encode this CDR3. The rearrangement joins TRDV2 to TRDJ3, with TRDD3 as a possible D gene (6 bases). The J gene, left out of TCRdb, was set here by checking the DNA against germline. V shed 0 bases and J shed 4 bases, with 15 bases lying between them. This CDR3 spans 18 amino acids. Germline assignment: CDR1 GEAIGNYY and CDR2 EKD. The CDR3 is CACDTAGMGSWDTRQMFF. The CDR3 DNA reads TGTGCCTGTGACACCGCGGGGATGGGCTCATGGGACACCCGACAGATGTTTTTC.

About this clone itself: Since a far larger clone is one base different, this is likely a read error. The sample holds other DNA sequences that translate to the same CDR3. The chain links TRDV2 to TRDJ3; a possible D gene is TRDD3 (6 bases). The J gene is not listed in TCRdb, so it was assigned here from a DNA match to germline. V lost 1 base and J 0 bases, leaving 12 bases between the germline ends. The CDR3 has 18 amino acids. Germline CDR1 GEAIGNYY, CDR2 EKD. The CDR3 is CACDTAGMGSWDTRQMFF. DNA of the CDR3: TGTGCCTGTGACACAGCGGGGATGGGCTCCTGGGACACCCGACAGATGTTTTTC.

This clone was detected a few times. A far larger clone is off by one base, so a read error is likely. The chain joins TRDV2 to TRDJ2; 11 bases agree with TRDD3. There are 16 residues in the CDR3. Germline values: CDR1 GEAIGNYY, CDR2 EKD. CDR3 protein: CARDTVGDTLTAQLFF. The CDR3 DNA reads as TGTGCCCGTGACACCGTGGGGGATACGCTGACAGCACAACTCTTCTTT.

Details on this clone: The likely explanation is a read error, given a far larger clone one base away. The chain links TRDV1 to TRDJ1, with a tentative D call TRDD3 (6 bases). The J gene comes from matching the DNA to germline here; TCRdb lacks it. V was shortened by 3 bases and J by 3 bases, with 23 bases between the two germline ends. The CDR3 loop spans 18 amino acids. Germline CDR1 TSWWSYY, CDR2 QGS. CDR3 amino acids: CALGDSSHWVTNADKLIF. CDR3 in DNA: TGTGCTCTTGGGGACTCTTCCCACTGGGTGACGAATGCCGATAAACTCATCTTT.

With regard to this clone: A far larger clone is a single base away, which makes a read error likely. The rearrangement joins TRDV2 to TRDJ3, with D uncertain. Germline V CDR1 and CDR2: GEAIGNYY, EKD. The CDR3 spans 18 residues. V lost 3 bases and J 0 bases, leaving 14 bases between the germline ends. DNA of the CDR3: TGTGCCTGTGACCTTACTGAGGGCCGCTCCTGGGACACCCGACAGATGTTTTTC. Residues: CACDLTEGRSWDTRQMFF.

This chain connects TRDV1 to TRDJ1; 9 nucleotides agree with TRDD3. The J gene, absent from TCRdb, was called here by matching the DNA to germline. CDR1 and CDR2 from the germline V gene are TSWWSYY and QGS. The CDR3 totals 25 residues. The J segment lost 3 bases and the V segment lost 0 bases, leaving 32 bases of the junction unmatched. The CDR3 is CALGELRWSGPRGGDTTGVSDKLIF. The CDR3 DNA is TGTGCTCTTGGGGAACTGAGATGGTCCGGCCCTCGAGGTGGGGATACGACGGGTGTTTCCGATAAACTCATCTTT.